This T cell receptor (beta chain) stems from a study of technical replicates of blood from several donors. TCRdb's table, derived via immunoSEQ multiplex PCR, lists solely in-frame clones and lacks some. The repertoire holds roughly 72,000 clones, with more than 85% as singletons. The CDR3 totals 14 residues. V dropped 2 bases and J dropped 0 bases, with 7 bases sitting between them. Germline V gene sequence: CDR1 SGHTA, CDR2 FQGTGA. This chain uses TRBV7-3 with TRBJ1-1; D is perhaps TRBD1 (5 bases). The material sequenced was T cells isolated from PBMCs. The receptor's source is a human donor in good health. CDR3 bases: TGTGCCAGCAGCTTAGCAGGGATGAACACTGAAGCTTTCTTT. This codes for CASSLAGMNTEAFF.